Listed below are T cell receptor beta chains from one sample, sequenced in a study of technical replicates of blood from a few donors. The assay was immunoSEQ multiplex PCR, and TCRdb's table has in-frame clones only and misses some. This sample carries 98,000 or so clones, 95% of them seen once, and the ten largest clones take more than 0.2%. Source material: T cells isolated from PBMCs. The receptors originated from a human donor in good health. Both conserved end residues are part of each CDR3. The D gene is left open where the match is weak. Some rows have no size entry. The others give once, few or many, or a class for an expanded clone.

TRBV11-2	16	-	TRBD2	TRBJ2-2	TGTGCCAGCAGCCTCATCGGGAGGGCGAACACCGGGGAGCTGTTTTTT	CASSLIGRANTGELFF
TRBV7-9	17	-	-	TRBJ1-3	TGTGCCAGCAGCTCATACGGCGCCAGGGATTCTGGAAACACCATATATTTT	CASSSYGARDSGNTIYF
TRBV6-5	14	-	TRBD1	TRBJ2-5	TGTGCCAGCAACCCCAACAGGGGGCCGGAGACCCAGTACTTC	CASNPNRGPETQYF
TRBV2	20	-	TRBD1	TRBJ1-4	TGTGCCAGCAGGCCCTCAAACAGGGGACCCCTCATTGCAACTAATGAAAAACTGTTTTTT	CASRPSNRGPLIATNEKLFF
TRBV7-8	14	-	-	TRBJ1-3	TGTGCCTGCGGGACGGGCTTCTCTGGAAACACCATATATTTT	CACGTGFSGNTIYF
TRBV5-1	14	-	-	TRBJ1-3	TGCGCCAGCAGCTTAGCTAGCTCTGGAAACACCATATATTTT	CASSLASSGNTIYF
TRBV19	15	once	TRBD1	TRBJ1-4	TGTGCCAGTAGTATTTCGGGACAGGGGGTTCAAAAACTGTTTTTT	CASSISGQGVQKLFF
TRBV7-6	17	-	-	TRBJ2-5	TGTGCCAGCAGCTTAGCGAGCTTGGGGGCCGTGCGGGAGACCCAGTACTTC	CASSLASLGAVRETQYF
TRBV30	14	-	TRBD1	TRBJ1-1	TGTGCCTGGAATACGGACAGGGGGGACACTGAAGCTTTCTTT	CAWNTDRGDTEAFF
TRBV28	13	-	-	TRBJ2-7	TGTGCCAGCAGTTTAAGCGGAGTCTACGAGCAGTACTTC	CASSLSGVYEQYF
TRBV4-1	15	-	TRBD2	TRBJ2-3	TGCGCCAGCAGCCAAGGACTAGCGGGCACAGATACGCAGTATTTT	CASSQGLAGTDTQYF